The entry below gives a single T cell receptor beta chain sequence along with its context. As yet, its antigen is unknown. The V end was cut by 6 bases, the J end by 0 bases, with 18 bases between. Per germline, CDR1 MDHEN and CDR2 SYDVKM. The CDR3 sequence is 17 residues long. These data come from a study of shared clonotypes between healthy human individuals. Only in-frame clones appear in the TCRdb table, and some are missing; sequencing was by immunoSEQ multiplex PCR. The sample holds about 2.3 million clones, just under 95% seen once. Healthy HIV-negative adults without recent acute infections or vaccinations served as donors. Study results and caveats: What rarefaction showed was incomplete sorted-subset sequencing despite large depth.

The receptor comes from a man between 18 and 29 years old in good health. Some clones in this sample may be carry-over from other donors' samples. The specimen sequenced was naive CD4+ T cells from PBMCs. The subset denotes: CD45RA+ positively selected. The chain recombines TRBV28 with TRBJ1-5; possibly TRBD1 for D (6 bases). CDR3: CASRGSPGHFSNQPQHF. The CDR3 nucleotides are TGTGCCAGCAGGGGTTCCCCGGGACACTTTAGCAATCAGCCCCAGCATTTT.